This TCR beta chain comes out of a study of blood T cells in healthy people across ages. The study recruited healthy Caucasian donors from Russia who were aged roughly 6 to 100. The second PCR ran roughly 7 to 11 cycles with a sample-barcoded 5' primer and J-beta primers. TCRdb analysed the 5' RACE reads with MiXCR anew, one entry per CDR3 protein. The profile shows about 320,000 distinct CDR3 sequences, 25% to 30% of them singletons. This clonotype was observed a handful of times. The origin of this receptor is a woman between 70 and 85 years old in good health. The sample comprised blood.

The DNA of the CDR3 is TGTGCCAGCAGTGTAGCCAGGCTGAACACTGAAGCTTTCTTT. Its protein product is CASSVARLNTEAFF. The chain has TRBV2 and TRBJ1-1; D ambiguous. CDR1 SNHLY and CDR2 FYNNEI come from the germline V gene. The CDR3 length is 14 residues. The V end was cut by 4 bases, the J end by 0 bases, with 9 bases between.